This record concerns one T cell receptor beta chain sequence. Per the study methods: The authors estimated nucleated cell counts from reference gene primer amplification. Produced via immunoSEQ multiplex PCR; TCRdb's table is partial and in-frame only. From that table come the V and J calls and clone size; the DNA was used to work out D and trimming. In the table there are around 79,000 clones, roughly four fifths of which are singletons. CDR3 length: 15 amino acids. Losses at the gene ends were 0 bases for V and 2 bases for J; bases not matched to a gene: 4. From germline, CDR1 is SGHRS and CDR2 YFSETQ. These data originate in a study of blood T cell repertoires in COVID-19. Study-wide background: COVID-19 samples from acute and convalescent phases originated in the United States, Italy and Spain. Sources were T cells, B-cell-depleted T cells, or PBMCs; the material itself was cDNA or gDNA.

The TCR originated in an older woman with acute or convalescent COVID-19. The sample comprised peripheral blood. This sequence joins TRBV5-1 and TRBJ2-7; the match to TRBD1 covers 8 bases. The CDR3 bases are TGCGCCAGCAGCTTGGGGGCAGGGGGCACCTACGAGCAGTACTTC. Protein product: CASSLGAGGTYEQYF. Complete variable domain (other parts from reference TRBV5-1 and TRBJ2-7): KAGVTQTPRYLIKTRGQQVTLSCSPISGHRSVSWYQQTPGQGLQFLFEYFSETQRNKGNFPGRFSGRQFSNSRSEMNVSTLELGDSALYLCASSLGAGGTYEQYFGPGTRLTVT.